The next 20 T cell receptor beta chains were all read from a single sample in a study of CD8+ T cells in alopecia areata. Reverse transcription of extracted RNA yielded cDNA, which provided the sequencing template. The assay was immunoSEQ multiplex PCR, and TCRdb's table has in-frame clones only and misses some. This sample has almost 250,000 clones, with about two thirds found just once. The sample was CD4+ T cells sorted from blood, taken at week 0. Receptors originate from a human donor with alopecia areata.

This clone showed up just a few times. The J gene is TRBJ2-5, the V gene TRBV2; tentative D call: TRBD1 (6 bases). Germline CDR1 SNHLY, CDR2 FYNNEI. The CDR3 loop spans 12 amino acids. V lost 10 bases and J lost 3, with 12 bases in between. The CDR3 DNA follows: TGTGCCACCAGGGGCTTTGAAGAGACCCAGTACTTC. This gives the protein CATRGFEETQYF.

This clone was counted once. The chain carries TRBV30 and TRBJ1-5, with a possible D match to TRBD1 (6 bases). Per the germline V gene, CDR1 is GTSNPN and CDR2 is SVGIG (reference sequence). V was cut by 2 bases and J by 10 bases, with 15 bases left in between. The CDR3 length is 13 residues. This CDR3 is CAWSPGGQIPQHF. The CDR3 DNA is TGTGCCTGGAGTCCCGGGGGGCAGATCCCCCAGCATTTT.

A remark on this clone: This sample also contains other DNA sequences that code for the same CDR3. This CDR3 is CATSRDREDTQYF. CDR3 bases: TGTGCCACCAGCAGAGACAGAGAAGATACGCAGTATTTT. V is TRBV15 and J is TRBJ2-3, with D unresolved. The germline V gene has CDR1 LNHNV and CDR2 YYDKDF (reference sequence). The CDR3 has 13 amino acids. V was trimmed by 0 bases and J by 5 bases, leaving 6 bases between them.

The chain is built from TRBV9 and TRBJ2-3; D is uncertain. V lost 4 bases and J 3 bases, leaving 12 bases between the germline ends. CDR1 is SGDLS, CDR2 YYNGEE, per germline. The CDR3 has 14 residues. CDR3 sequence (DNA): TGTGCCAGCAGCCCACAACCTAGGACAGATACGCAGTATTTT. Translated, it gives CASSPQPRTDTQYF.

The chain uses TRBV4-1 and TRBJ1-5; tentative D call: TRBD1 (5 bases). The ends were cut back, 2 bases at V and 7 bases at J, with 15 bases in the middle. CDR1 and CDR2 (germline): MGHRA, YSYEKL. The length of the CDR3 is 15 residues. CDR3 region: CASSQQDSGSQPQHF. The CDR3, as DNA: TGCGCCAGCAGCCAACAAGACAGTGGAAGCCAGCCCCAGCATTTT.

V and J are TRBV4-2 and TRBJ2-3, with 11 bases aligning to TRBD2. V trimming: 2 bases; J trimming: 1 base; junction bases outside the gene matches: 11. The CDR3 is 19 amino acids. Per the germline V gene, CDR1 is LGHNA and CDR2 is YNFKEQ. CDR3 coding DNA: TGTGCCAGCAGCCAAAACTTAGCGGGGGGGCTCGCCGGCACAGATACGCAGTATTTT. Translated: CASSQNLAGGLAGTDTQYF.

V is TRBV6-6 and J is TRBJ1-1, with D possibly TRBD1 on 5 matching bases. Trimming left V 6 bases short and J 4 bases short, with 18 bases between. This CDR3 has 15 residues. Germline V gene sequence: CDR1 MNHNY, CDR2 SVGAGI (reference sequence). The CDR3 is CASSRSGGLGTEAFF. The CDR3 nucleotides are TGTGCCAGCAGCAGGAGTGGGGGACTGGGCACTGAAGCTTTCTTT.

The V gene is TRBV29-1, the J gene TRBJ2-7; no definite D call. V was clipped by 7 bases and J by 0 bases, with 13 bases between them. The germline CDR1 and CDR2 sequences are SQVTM and ANQGSEA. This CDR3 region has 13 residues. This chain's CDR3 is CSAEDGNSYEQYF. CDR3 nucleotide sequence: TGCAGCGCCGAGGACGGTAACTCCTACGAGCAGTACTTC.

With respect to this clone: Other DNA sequences in this specimen translate into the identical CDR3. The J gene is TRBJ1-1, the V gene TRBV30, with TRBD1 as a possible D gene (5 bases). Germline loops: CDR1 GTSNPN, CDR2 SVGIG (reference sequence). The V end lost 0 bases, the J end lost 4 bases, and 9 bases lay between the germline ends. The CDR3 totals 13 residues. The CDR3 sequence is CAWSVRGGTEAFF. Here the CDR3 DNA reads TGTGCCTGGAGTGTACGGGGGGGCACTGAAGCTTTCTTT.

This chain joins TRBV29-1 and TRBJ1-2; D unclear. Trimming left V 6 bases short and J 2 bases short, with 10 bases between. Germline V gene lookup returns CDR1 SQVTM and CDR2 ANQGSEA. There are 12 residues in the CDR3. CDR3 sequence: CSVGRSNYGYTF. The CDR3 DNA reads TGCAGCGTGGGCCGATCAAACTATGGCTACACCTTC.

The rearrangement links TRBV10-3 to TRBJ2-2; 7 bases are shared with TRBD1. The ends lost 7 bases at V and 3 bases at J; junction bases unmatched: 2. Per germline, CDR1 ENHRY and CDR2 SYGVKD. The CDR3 has 13 amino acids. The CDR3 DNA reads TGTGCCATCAAGGGACAGTACACCGGGGAGCTGTTTTTT. This translates into CAIKGQYTGELFF.

Notes on this clone: The sample holds other DNA sequences that translate to the same CDR3. J is TRBJ1-2 and V is TRBV29-1, with a possible D match to TRBD1 (5 bases). The germline V gene has CDR1 SQVTM and CDR2 ANQGSEA. This CDR3 is built from 11 residues. V dropped 7 bases and J dropped 2 bases, with 8 bases sitting between them. CDR3: CSAGDNYGYTF. The CDR3 region has the DNA TGCAGCGCTGGGGACAACTATGGCTACACCTTC.

V and J are TRBV7-6 and TRBJ2-3; D is unresolved. Trimming took off 3 bases at V and 7 bases at J, with 8 bases between the two ends. The CDR3 covers 12 residues. The germline V gene has CDR1 SGHVS and CDR2 FNYEAQ. Written as DNA, the CDR3 is TGTGCCAGCAGCTTGGATATGTATACGCAGTATTTT. It is translated as CASSLDMYTQYF.

This rearrangement joins TRBV7-9 to TRBJ2-1; D gene unclear. Germline CDR1 and CDR2: SEHNR and FQNEAQ (reference sequence). The CDR3 has 15 amino acids. Deletions cut 2 bases from V and 1 base from J, with 9 bases between. CDR3 bases: TGTGCCAGCAGCTTAAGAGGAAGATCCTACAATGAGCAGTTCTTC. It encodes CASSLRGRSYNEQFF.

This rearrangement joins TRBV7-2 to TRBJ2-2; D is unclear. The V gene's germline CDR1 is SGHTA and CDR2 FQGNSA. V was clipped by 4 bases and J by 7 bases, with 7 bases between them. The CDR3 contains 12 residues. The CDR3 reads CASSSLGGELFF. CDR3 DNA sequence: TGTGCCAGCAGCTCACTCGGCGGGGAGCTGTTTTTT.

V gene TRBV7-2 combines with J gene TRBJ2-2, with D tentatively TRBD2 (5 bases). Trimming shortened V by 1 base and J by 4 bases, and 7 bases separated the two germline ends. Germline CDR1 and CDR2: SGHTA and FQGNSA. There are 14 residues in the CDR3. CDR3 nucleotide sequence: TGTGCCAGCAGCTTAGGACTACTCACCGGGGAGCTGTTTTTT. Its protein product is CASSLGLLTGELFF.

The chain carries TRBV5-1 and TRBJ1-2, with TRBD1 identical over 8 bases. The CDR3 runs 13 residues. The ends lost 3 bases at V and 7 bases at J; junction bases unmatched: 5. Per germline, CDR1 SGHRS and CDR2 YFSETQ. The CDR3 loop reads CASSSGQGSGYTF. The CDR3, as DNA: TGCGCCAGCAGCTCCGGACAGGGAAGTGGCTACACCTTC.

The chain has TRBV4-3 and TRBJ2-1, with D tentatively TRBD1 or TRBD2 (5 bases each). V lost 1 base and J 5 bases, leaving 12 bases between the germline ends. The length of the CDR3 is 15 residues. Germline V CDR1 and CDR2: LGHNA, YSLEER. In DNA form, the CDR3 reads TGCGCCAGCAGCCAAGGCCGAGGGGTGGACAATGAGCAGTTCTTC. Amino acids: CASSQGRGVDNEQFF.

This clone has a handful of counts. V usage is TRBV5-4 and J usage is TRBJ1-4; D unresolved. CDR1 and CDR2 from the germline V gene are SGHNT and YYREEE (reference sequence). The CDR3 is 17 amino acids. V was clipped by 4 bases and J by 5 bases, with 21 bases between them. The CDR3 is CASSPGAGRGGNEKLFF. CDR3 coding DNA: TGTGCCAGCAGCCCGGGAGCGGGCCGGGGAGGAAATGAAAAACTGTTTTTT.

This chain joins TRBV25-1 and TRBJ1-6, with D possibly matching TRBD1 (5 bases). CDR1 MGHDK and CDR2 SYGVNS come from the germline V gene. Trimming cost V 5 bases and J 7 bases, with 12 bases left between them. CDR3 length equals 14 residues. The CDR3 reads CASSKLDSNSPLHF. The CDR3 nucleotides read TGTGCCAGCAGTAAGTTAGACAGCAATTCACCCCTCCACTTT. The complete variable domain, with remaining parts taken from reference TRBV25-1 and TRBJ1-6, reads EADIYQTPRYLVIGTGKKITLECSQTMGHDKMYWYQQDPGMELHLIHYSYGVNSTEKGDLSSESTVSRIRTEHFPLTLESARPSHTSQYLCASSKLDSNSPLHFGNGTRLTVT.